The source of this T cell receptor (beta chain) is a study of human T cells and chemical hapten exposure (dated by TCRdb to the early 2020s). Study-wide context: For sensitization, 2% DPC in acetone was applied to an approximately 2 cm by approximately 2 cm area of upper inner arm skin. Throughout the roughly 25-week study period, patients were also given weekly therapeutic DPC doses on the scalp. Patch testing was done on the upper back using Finn chambers containing 0.01% DPC, and results were scored after 6 days according to International Contact Dermatitis Research Group standards. Most of the patients in the cohort were female, and the cohort covered alopecia areata with under or over 50% scalp involvement, alopecia totalis and alopecia universalis. Libraries were combined into a pool for sequencing, and differences in TCR yield between samples came mainly from small differences in library volumes within the pool. This study followed changes in the peripheral blood TCR repertoire in vivo during primary and secondary sensitization of alopecia patients to the hapten diphenylcyclopropenone (DPC). Blood was sampled from patients pre-sensitization (week 0) and at 2, 6 and about 24 weeks after DPC sensitization. About 27 alopecia patients gave blood for TCR sequencing at one to four time points (pre-sensitization, 2, 6 and 24 weeks). General study outcomes and caveats: Because every patient had alopecia, a presumed autoimmune disease, the patients' immune response might differ from that of healthy individuals. No change with DPC sensitization was found in the number of TCRs above 1 in 1000 frequency, and no evidence of global repertoire structure alterations was found. Repeated subsampling changed both the strength of the expansion versus patch-test correlation and the threshold at which that correlation became significant. Patch test score was positively correlated with the number of PT1 expanded TCRs, with significance at thresholds 8, 16 and 32 but not at 4. Significantly more large CDR3 similarity clusters were formed by expanded TCRs than by pre-sensitization or healthy control sets, consistent with antigen-driven responses.

Trimming costs V 7 bases and J 4 bases, and their ends lie 16 bases apart. Inclusive of the bounding cysteine and phenylalanine, the CDR3 is 13 residues long. Solely the CDR3 DNA is kept, with 39 bases framed from the first base. From a lookup of the germline V gene, CDR1 and CDR2 are SQVTM and ANQGSEA. The library came from RACE. The listed sequencing device is NextSeq 500. Library preparation attached unique molecular identifiers to individual cDNA molecules for quantitative, reproducible TCR counting. For every blood RNA sample, sequencing covered both the TCR alpha and TCR beta chains. On the study's bioinformatics: The median number of TCRs per sample was some 100,000, ranging from about 20,000 to 750,000. The Decombinator software suite was used to annotate V, J and CDR3 in the TCR reads. Every sample was subsampled to the same number of TCRs (28,000) for the PS versus PT1 abundance plots. Expanded TCRs were defined as absent before sensitization and observed at least eight times at the 2-week time point. The public reads were run again by TCRdb, first through fastp at Q25 and then through MiXCR, and only productive beta chains were kept. Each record represents a unique CDR3 protein, reported with the most common genes and DNA among its rows. The V and J calls reflect TCRdb's pipeline rather than the authors' work. The sample includes over 150,000 distinct CDR3 sequences, with roughly a quarter observed a single time. The ten top clones hold 2.1% of the sample.

The intended sense of this specimen's time point label: patch test 3, about 24 weeks after DPC sensitization. Explained via the paper, the treatment or condition label denotes: therapeutic diphenylcyclopropenone sensitization with weekly scalp DPC. At every patch-test visit, the blood draw took place before the patch test was put on. To be eligible, patients had to be aged 18 to 70, diagnosed with alopecia and judged suitable for DPC therapy, while pregnant patients were excluded. Total RNA was extracted from unfractionated whole blood that had been collected in Tempus Blood RNA tubes. Turning to this clonotype: Its antigen is unknown. The record has no base qualities; no much larger clone is one base away.

This receptor was obtained from a woman under 30 with alopecia areata. Some clones in this sample may be carry-over from other donors' samples. The chain is assembled from TRBV29-1 and TRBJ1-1; a tentative D call is TRBD1 (5 bases match). The specimen comprised whole blood, sampled in connection with sensitization to the hapten diphenylcyclopropenone (DPC). The nucleotides are TGCAGCGACCATACAGGTCGTAGCACTGAAGCTTTCTTT. This gives the protein CSDHTGRSTEAFF.